The rows below give T cell receptor beta chains drawn from one sample of a study of cytomegalovirus exposure and HLA in healthy donors. Profiled with immunoSEQ multiplex PCR; TCRdb holds only in-frame clones, not every one. The sample comprises about 180,000 clones, 70% to 80% of which are singletons, and more than 2% rests with the top ten. What was sequenced was PBMCs. The receptors come from a man aged 55 to 70 in good health and CMV-seronegative. Both conserved end residues are part of each CDR3. The order of the fields is D gene, V gene, CDR3 protein. D genes are given only for firm matches.

TRBD2 | TRBV7-9 | CASSLAGTSGRARTDTQYF
TRBD2 | TRBV28 | CASRGAGTSGGYEQYF
TRBD1 | TRBV6-5 | CASSVQGSYNSPLHF
- | TRBV5-6 | CASSLVGRTGANVLTF
TRBD2 | TRBV2 | CASSEGTSGAGGEQYF
- | TRBV18 | CASSPYSAHQGSGNTIYF
TRBD2 | TRBV9 | CASSVGREGSYEQYF
TRBD2 | TRBV6-1 | CASSDWRGGLYEQYF
TRBD2 | TRBV4-2 | CASSQDGGRGNTGELFF
- | TRBV11-2 | CASSLDHGYGYTF
TRBD1 | TRBV6-1 | CASRAPGTGGRQYF
TRBD1 | TRBV7-3 | CASSANTGARAFF
- | TRBV20-1 | CSATEPNGYTF
- | TRBV18 | CASSPRSGNTEAFF
- | TRBV6-1 | CASVTRVFDQPQHF
TRBD1 | TRBV19 | CASSNRDRDNEQFF